This TCR beta chain was obtained from a study of T-cell reconstitution after alpha-beta-depleted transplantation in children. Study-level findings and limits: After transplant, high TCRbeta diversity at day 60 in some patients arose from surviving recipient T cells and thymic progenitors. The study reportedly traced alpha-beta T cells about two months after transplant to several hundred expanded graft clones. One year after transplant, T-cell counts and diversity came mostly from newly produced T cells.

Preparing the TCRbeta library involved the use of unique molecular identifiers. TCRdb reprocessed the PCR reads via MiXCR and lists one record per CDR3 protein. The sample yields hundreds of thousands of distinct CDR3 sequences, approximately 13% seen once. Worth noting for this clonotype: Its matching antigen is unknown.

The V end lost 0 bases, the J end lost 1 base, and 20 bases lay between the germline ends. The CDR3 covers 19 residues. Looked up from germline, CDR1 is SGDLS and CDR2 is YYNGEE. This receptor was obtained from a male patient between 10 and 17 years old who had a stem cell transplant for acute myeloid leukemia, so the T cells may come from the graft donor. This chain links TRBV9 with TRBJ2-1, with TRBD2 as a possible D gene (7 bases). The specimen comprised PBMCs, mostly from graft donor cells, sampled 360 days after TCRalphabeta/CD19-depleted stem cell transplant. As DNA, the CDR3 is TGTGCCAGCAGCGTAGTGGGGGGGCTAGCCCGGGTTTCCTACAATGAGCAGTTCTTC. This codes for CASSVVGGLARVSYNEQFF.